A selection of T cell receptor beta chains follows, all from one sample in a study of vaccination effects on CD4 cells after COVID-19. Which antigens these TCRs recognize remains unknown. Some clones are missing from TCRdb's copy, which holds only in-frame ones; the method was immunoSEQ multiplex PCR. The sample lists under 35,000 clones, around three fifths occurring once. The source material was CD4+ T cells from PBMCs cultured with SARS-CoV-2 spike peptides, sampled after COVID-19 vaccination. These receptors came from a human donor who received a COVID-19 vaccine. Each CDR3 is given with its conserved first and last residue. D genes are given only for firm matches. For some rows the clone size is stated as once, few or many, or as a class when expanded; others skip it.

TRBV13	NA	NA	TRBJ2-1	CASSLRKYEFF	TGTGCCAGCAGCTTACGGAAATACGAATTCTTC
TRBV7-8	NA	NA	TRBJ1-1	CASSASLNTEAFF	TGTGCCAGCAGCGCGTCGCTGAACACTGAAGCTTTCTTT
TRBV6-6	NA	NA	TRBJ2-7	CASSRLGGTYEQYF	TGTGCCAGCAGTAGACTAGGGGGAACCTACGAGCAGTACTTC
TRBV7-2	TRBD1	medium-sized	TRBJ2-7	CASSFSWDRIYEQYF	TGTGCCAGCAGCTTTAGTTGGGACAGGATCTACGAGCAGTACTTC
TRBV5-1	TRBD2	few	TRBJ2-7	CASSKGLAGVSHAYEQYF	TGCGCCAGCAGCAAAGGACTAGCGGGAGTTTCTCACGCCTACGAGCAGTACTTC
TRBV7-8	NA	NA	TRBJ1-4	CASSYVMRDVKEKLFF	TGTGCCAGCAGCTATGTAATGAGGGATGTTAAAGAAAAACTGTTTTTT
TRBV6-1	NA	NA	TRBJ1-6	CASSERAARQGLWSPLHF	TGTGCCAGCAGTGAAAGGGCCGCACGGCAGGGACTTTGGTCACCCCTCCACTTT
TRBV30	NA	NA	TRBJ1-2	CAWRGWTDPNYGYTF	TGTGCCTGGAGAGGTTGGACGGATCCTAACTATGGCTACACCTTC
TRBV6-5	NA	NA	TRBJ2-5	CASATGLQETQYF	TGTGCCAGTGCTACGGGCCTGCAAGAGACCCAGTACTTC
TRBV2	TRBD2	NA	TRBJ2-7	CASRSRLAGSYEQYF	TGTGCCAGCAGGAGTAGACTAGCGGGCTCCTACGAGCAGTACTTC
TRBV10-3	NA	NA	TRBJ1-3	CAISERGSGGNTIYF	TGTGCCATCAGTGAAAGGGGGAGTGGAGGAAACACCATATATTTT
TRBV5-6	TRBD2	NA	TRBJ2-3	CASSPAAAGGLDTQYF	TGTGCCAGCAGCCCCGCGGCTGCGGGGGGGCTGGATACGCAGTATTTT
TRBV7-2	NA	NA	TRBJ2-7	CASSHTSPPDEQYF	TGTGCCAGCAGCCATACTAGCCCCCCGGACGAGCAGTACTTC
TRBV11-2	NA	NA	TRBJ1-2	CASSLVRYGYTF	TGTGCCAGCAGCTTGGTCCGGTATGGCTACACCTTC
TRBV5-4	TRBD1	NA	TRBJ2-7	CASSSRGSGQGNYEQYF	TGTGCCAGCAGCTCCCGCGGTTCGGGACAGGGAAACTACGAGCAGTACTTC
TRBV7-2	NA	once	TRBJ2-1	CASSLDLAKQFF	TGTGCCAGCAGCTTAGATCTAGCGAAGCAGTTCTTC
TRBV3-1/TRBV3-2	TRBD1	NA	TRBJ1-3	CASSQDEVPRGRRNTIYF	TGTGCCAGCAGCCAAGACGAGGTGCCCAGGGGGCGGAGAAACACCATATATTTT
TRBV19	NA	NA	TRBJ1-4	CASSPPGVANEKLFF	TGTGCCAGTAGTCCCCCAGGGGTTGCTAATGAAAAACTGTTTTTT
TRBV11-2	NA	few	TRBJ2-7	CASSLTGPLSYEQYF	TGTGCCAGCAGCTTGACAGGACCCCTCTCCTACGAGCAGTACTTC
TRBV6-5	NA	NA	TRBJ2-6	CASSYSRRAGANVLTF	TGTGCCAGCAGTTACTCTAGAAGGGCTGGGGCCAACGTCCTGACTTTC
TRBV29-1	NA	NA	TRBJ2-7	CSVEGLEGTYEQYF	TGCAGCGTTGAGGGTTTGGAAGGGACCTACGAGCAGTACTTC
TRBV6-2/TRBV6-3	NA	NA	TRBJ2-2	CASSLQGVGAGELFF	TGTGCCAGCAGTCTACAGGGAGTTGGAGCCGGGGAGCTGTTTTTT
TRBV6-1	NA	NA	TRBJ1-2	CASSYEGIGYTF	TGTGCCAGCAGTTATGAGGGGATCGGCTACACCTTC
TRBV5-4	NA	few	TRBJ1-1	CASSLMGRAEAFF	TGTGCCAGCAGCTTAATGGGCCGGGCTGAAGCTTTCTTT
TRBV24-1	NA	NA	TRBJ1-1	CATSVGGLNTEAFF	TGTGCCACCAGTGTGGGGGGCCTGAACACTGAAGCTTTCTTT
TRBV5-1	NA	few	TRBJ1-1	CASSLGRGGMNTEAFF	TGCGCCAGCAGCTTGGGCAGGGGAGGCATGAACACTGAAGCTTTCTTT
TRBV18	TRBD1	NA	TRBJ1-5	CASSQQGGINQPQHF	TGTGCCAGCTCACAACAGGGGGGAATCAATCAGCCCCAGCATTTT
TRBV5-1	NA	NA	TRBJ2-3	CASSLAPQGISTDTQYF	TGCGCCAGCAGCTTGGCCCCCCAGGGAATAAGCACAGATACGCAGTATTTT
TRBV7-8	TRBD2	NA	TRBJ2-3	CASSPRLAAGGPISPDTQYF	TGTGCCAGCAGCCCCCGACTTGCAGCGGGGGGGCCAATTAGCCCAGATACGCAGTATTTT
TRBV28	NA	NA	TRBJ2-4	CASSVQSLAKNIQYF	TGTGCCAGCAGTGTCCAATCCCTAGCCAAAAACATTCAGTACTTC
TRBV5-5	NA	NA	TRBJ2-7	CASSLDSPTPYF	TGTGCCAGCAGTCTCGACAGCCCGACCCCGTACTTC
TRBV12-3/TRBV12-4	NA	NA	TRBJ2-2	CASSLMGAGELFF	TGTGCCAGCAGTTTAATGGGGGCCGGGGAGCTGTTTTTT
TRBV25-1	NA	NA	TRBJ2-7	CASSTGAVREQYF	TGTGCCAGCAGCACGGGGGCGGTTCGCGAGCAGTACTTC
TRBV5-1	TRBD2	NA	TRBJ2-2	CASSLSAGGNTGELFF	TGCGCCAGCAGCTTGTCCGCGGGGGGAAACACCGGGGAGCTGTTTTTT
TRBV4-2	TRBD2	NA	TRBJ2-1	CASSQAHGTSRYNEQFF	TGTGCCAGCAGCCAAGCTCACGGGACTAGCAGATATAATGAGCAGTTCTTC
TRBV20-1	NA	NA	TRBJ2-3	CSASWRPTDTQYF	TGCAGTGCTAGTTGGCGGCCCACAGATACGCAGTATTTT
TRBV3-1/TRBV3-2	NA	NA	TRBJ1-3	CASSNTGNSGNTIYF	TGTGCCAGCAGCAATACGGGGAACTCTGGAAACACCATATATTTT
TRBV6-4	TRBD1	NA	TRBJ1-1	CASSSGTENTEAFF	TGTGCCAGCAGCTCCGGGACAGAGAACACTGAAGCTTTCTTT
TRBV7-6	TRBD2	NA	TRBJ2-5	CASSFGGSRQETQYF	TGTGCCAGCAGCTTTGGCGGGAGTCGGCAAGAGACCCAGTACTTC
TRBV30	NA	NA	TRBJ1-5	CAWSPSGDQPQHF	TGTGCCTGGAGCCCCTCAGGGGATCAGCCCCAGCATTTT
TRBV11-3	NA	NA	TRBJ1-1	CATTLVGTEAFF	TGTGCCACCACCCTTGTCGGCACTGAAGCTTTCTTT
TRBV6-5	NA	NA	TRBJ2-7	CASSYSDSFPSEQYF	TGTGCCAGCAGTTACTCCGACAGTTTTCCGTCGGAGCAGTACTTC
TRBV5-1	NA	NA	TRBJ2-1	CASSPGTSPYNEQFF	TGCGCCAGCTCCCCAGGGACAAGCCCATACAATGAGCAGTTCTTC
TRBV3-1/TRBV3-2	TRBD1	NA	TRBJ1-1	CASSRQGTTAFF	TGTGCCAGCAGCCGACAGGGGACGACAGCTTTCTTT
TRBV2	TRBD1	NA	TRBJ1-5	CASKTDRGRNQPQHF	TGTGCCAGCAAAACGGACAGGGGAAGAAATCAGCCCCAGCATTTT
TRBV12-3/TRBV12-4	NA	NA	TRBJ1-1	CASSLAVNTEAFF	TGTGCCAGCAGTTTAGCGGTGAACACTGAAGCTTTCTTT
TRBV19	NA	NA	TRBJ1-1	CASSKNWAGTEAFF	TGTGCCAGTAGTAAAAATTGGGCAGGCACTGAAGCTTTCTTT
TRBV5-1	TRBD1	few	TRBJ1-2	CASSLWSGGGYGYTF	TGCGCCAGCAGCTTGTGGTCAGGGGGAGGCTATGGCTACACCTTC
TRBV25-1	NA	NA	TRBJ2-1	CASSGGVHYNEQFF	TGTGCCAGCAGTGGAGGGGTCCACTACAATGAGCAGTTCTTC
TRBV6-5	NA	few	TRBJ1-5	CASRSTNNQPQHF	TGTGCCAGCAGAAGTACGAACAATCAGCCCCAGCATTTT
TRBV3-1/TRBV3-2	NA	once	TRBJ1-1	CASRGATEAFF	TGTGCCAGCAGGGGAGCCACTGAAGCTTTCTTT
TRBV12-3/TRBV12-4	TRBD1	few	TRBJ1-1	CASTQGVNTEAFF	TGTGCCAGCACCCAGGGGGTGAACACTGAAGCTTTCTTT
TRBV3-1/TRBV3-2	TRBD1	NA	TRBJ1-1	CASSQRGQKNTEAFF	TGTGCCAGCAGCCAAAGGGGACAGAAGAACACTGAAGCTTTCTTT
TRBV7-2	NA	NA	TRBJ1-3	CASSLVSSGNTIYF	TGTGCCAGCAGCCTGGTGAGCTCTGGAAACACCATATATTTT
TRBV7-9	NA	NA	TRBJ2-2	CASSRNFGDQLFF	TGTGCCAGCAGCCGAAATTTCGGGGATCAGCTGTTTTTT